These 32 T cell receptor beta chains share one sample of origin, sequenced in a study of shared clonotypes between healthy human individuals. Libraries were prepared by immunoSEQ multiplex PCR; TCRdb keeps only in-frame clonotypes and omits some of them. The data hold roughly 1,000,000 clones, with around 78% observed a single time. Sequenced: memory CD4+ T cells from PBMCs. The subset here: CD45RA-negative fraction. Source of these receptors: a man between 18 and 35 years old in good health. Some clones in this sample may be carry-over from other donors' samples.

This clone appeared once. This chain joins TRBV7-2 and TRBJ2-7; 7 positions match TRBD1. CDR3 length equals 13 residues. With 6 bases clipped from V and 2 bases from J, the junction kept 4 bases outside the gene matches. Germline assignment: CDR1 SGHTA and CDR2 FQGNSA. CDR3 sequence (DNA): TGTGCCAGCAGTTTTACAGGGGCCTACGAGCAGTACTTC. Translating it yields CASSFTGAYEQYF. The full variable domain, in which reference TRBV7-2 and TRBJ2-7 provide the parts outside the CDR3, is GAGVSQSPSNKVTEKGKDVELRCDPISGHTALYWYRQSLGQGLEFLIYFQGNSAPDKSGLPSDRFSAERTGGSVSTLTIQRTQQEDSAVYLCASSFTGAYEQYFGPGTRLTVT.

J is TRBJ1-4 and V is TRBV28; tentative D call: TRBD1 (6 bases). Trimming pared 6 bases from V and 7 bases from J, leaving 24 bases between. The CDR3 is made up of 17 amino acids. Germline lookup yields CDR1 MDHEN and CDR2 SYDVKM. CDR3 nucleotide sequence: TGTGCCAGCAGCCCCAATTTGGTGCGCGGGGGCTTTGAAAAACTGTTTTTT. This codes for CASSPNLVRGGFEKLFF.

This chain connects TRBV7-9 to TRBJ2-6, with 7 bases fitting TRBD1. From germline, CDR1 is SEHNR and CDR2 FQNEAQ (reference sequence). J lost 2 bases, V lost 4 bases, and 2 bases had no gene match. The CDR3 covers 15 residues. The CDR3 here is CASSSRGTGANVLTF. The DNA for the CDR3 is TGTGCCAGCAGCTCCAGGGGGACTGGGGCCAACGTCCTGACTTTC.

The genes are TRBV7-9 and TRBJ1-3, with TRBD1 as a possible D gene (5 bases). Deletions cut 5 bases from V and 6 bases from J, with 14 bases between. The CDR3 is 14 residues long. CDR1 SEHNR and CDR2 FQNEAQ come from the germline V gene (reference sequence). This CDR3 is CASSRSLGVNTIYF. As DNA, the CDR3 is TGTGCCAGCAGCCGCAGCTTAGGGGTAAACACCATATATTTT.

This clone was detected many times. The CDR3: CASVRTSGVNQPQHF. The CDR3 nucleotides read TGTGCCAGCGTTAGGACTTCAGGGGTCAATCAGCCCCAGCATTTT. The chain uses TRBV28 and TRBJ1-5; D is possibly TRBD1 (6 bases). This CDR3 is 15 amino acids long. Germline V gene data show CDR1 as MDHEN and CDR2 as SYDVKM. V was clipped by 8 bases and J by 3 bases, with 17 bases between them.

This clone appeared once. The chain couples TRBV10-2 to TRBJ2-4, with a possible D match to TRBD2 (6 bases). The CDR3 loop spans 16 amino acids. The germline gives CDR1 WSHSY, CDR2 SAAADI. V was clipped by 3 bases and J by 0 bases, with 12 bases between them. CDR3 coding DNA: TGCGCCAGCAGTGACCCTGGACTACTAGCCAAAAACATTCAGTACTTC. Translating gives CASSDPGLLAKNIQYF.

This clone showed up just a few times. The chain uses TRBV29-1 and TRBJ2-7; 9 nucleotides line up with TRBD2. The V gene end was trimmed by 5 bases and the J gene end by 3 bases; junction bases not matched to a gene: 8. The CDR3 loop spans 14 amino acids. CDR1 and CDR2 (germline): SQVTM, ANQGSEA. The CDR3 protein is CSVRGGRGIYEQYF. In DNA, the CDR3 is TGCAGCGTTCGGGGCGGGAGGGGGATCTACGAGCAGTACTTC.

The chain links TRBV28 to TRBJ2-5, with D perhaps matching TRBD2 (5 bases). V was clipped by 1 base and J by 2 bases, with 8 bases between them. There are 14 residues in the CDR3. The germline V gene encodes CDR1 MDHEN and CDR2 SYDVKM. CDR3 sequence: CASSLFGIQETQYF. The CDR3 DNA reads as TGTGCCAGCAGTTTATTCGGGATACAAGAGACCCAGTACTTC.

The chain recombines TRBV5-1 with TRBJ1-2; D is possibly TRBD1 (5 bases). Trimming removed 0 bases at V and 0 bases at J, with 15 bases between. The germline V gene encodes CDR1 SGHRS and CDR2 YFSETQ. The CDR3 covers 17 residues. The CDR3 here is CASSLAKPGLTNYGYTF. The DNA for the CDR3 is TGCGCCAGCAGCTTGGCCAAGCCAGGGCTTACTAACTATGGCTACACCTTC.

The sample holds one count of this clone. The chain uses TRBV6-1 and TRBJ2-5; 7 nucleotides match TRBD2. V gave up 4 bases and J gave up 1 base; unmatched junction bases: 9. This CDR3 has 16 amino acids. Germline loops: CDR1 MNHNS, CDR2 SASEGT. The CDR3 spells CASSGWVAGTQETQYF. The CDR3 nucleotides read TGTGCCAGCAGTGGCTGGGTAGCGGGCACCCAAGAGACCCAGTACTTC.

The V and J genes are TRBV7-3 and TRBJ2-5; TRBD2 aligns across 11 bases. Germline V gene data show CDR1 as SGHTA and CDR2 as FQGTGA. The CDR3 is 16 residues long. The V segment lost 6 bases and the J segment 4 bases; nucleotides outside the gene matches: 10. The CDR3 bases are TGTGCCAGCAGTTTAGGGACTAGCGGCGCGGGAGAGACCCAGTACTTC. It codes for CASSLGTSGAGETQYF.

The chain is built from TRBV5-4 and TRBJ2-3, with 9 bases fitting TRBD1. With 5 bases clipped from V and 0 bases from J, the junction kept 1 base outside the gene matches. This CDR3 region has 14 residues. Per the germline V gene, CDR1 is SGHNT and CDR2 is YYREEE (reference sequence). CDR3 amino acids: CASRGQGSTDTQYF. The CDR3 DNA is TGTGCCAGCAGAGGACAGGGGAGCACAGATACGCAGTATTTT.

This chain connects TRBV7-9 to TRBJ2-1; 8 bases match TRBD2. The CDR3 extends over 16 amino acids. With 5 bases clipped from V and 6 bases from J, the junction kept 12 bases outside the gene matches. Germline V gene data show CDR1 as SEHNR and CDR2 as FQNEAQ (reference sequence). Written as DNA, the CDR3 is TGTGCCAGCAGCCGCCAAATCTGGACTAGCCTCAATGAGCAGTTCTTC. This sequence encodes CASSRQIWTSLNEQFF.

This clone was seen at least ten times. The chain uses TRBV5-4 and TRBJ2-3, with 12 bases fitting TRBD2. Germline-derived CDR1 and CDR2 are SGHNT and YYREEE (reference sequence). With 4 bases clipped from V and 2 bases from J, the junction kept 5 bases outside the gene matches. This CDR3 region has 16 residues. The CDR3 is CASSHGLAGSTDTQYF. The CDR3 coding sequence is TGTGCCAGCAGCCACGGACTAGCGGGGTCCACAGATACGCAGTATTTT.

A single count supports this clone. The chain recombines TRBV5-1 with TRBJ2-7, with 11 positions matching TRBD2. The trim removed 3 bases at V and 4 bases at J, leaving 6 bases unmatched. The CDR3 extends over 15 amino acids. Germline V gives CDR1 SGHRS, CDR2 YFSETQ. The CDR3 sequence: CASSSTGLAEYEQYF. DNA of the CDR3: TGCGCCAGCAGCTCAACGGGACTAGCGGAATACGAGCAGTACTTC.

This clone came up a few times. The chain is built from TRBV6-1 and TRBJ2-6; 10 nucleotides align to TRBD1. The V gene's germline CDR1 is MNHNS and CDR2 SASEGT. Trimming took 4 bases from V and 0 from J; bases not matched to a gene: 3. This CDR3 is built from 17 residues. The CDR3 nucleotides read TGTGCCAGCAGTGGGTGGACAGGGGGCTCTGGGGCCAACGTCCTGACTTTC. This codes for CASSGWTGGSGANVLTF.

DNA for the CDR3: TGCGCCAGCAGCCAAGAGGGCGGAGGGGGGGTAGGGGAGCTGTTTTTT. Translated, it gives CASSQEGGGGVGELFF. This chain uses TRBV4-1 with TRBJ2-2; TRBD2 is a possible D gene (7 bases). Trimming took 0 bases from V and 8 from J, leaving 16 bases between them. The CDR3 loop spans 16 amino acids. CDR1 and CDR2 (germline): MGHRA, YSYEKL.

The rearrangement links TRBV5-1 to TRBJ2-2; possible D gene TRBD2, 6 bases. V was clipped by 2 bases and J by 3 bases, with 11 bases between them. This CDR3 is 15 amino acids long. CDR1 and CDR2 (germline): SGHRS, YFSETQ. The CDR3 DNA follows: TGCGCCAGCAGCTTCGTAACGGGAGACACCGGGGAGCTGTTTTTT. It specifies CASSFVTGDTGELFF.

The chain links TRBV5-1 to TRBJ1-2, with D maybe TRBD1 (5 bases). The length of the CDR3 is 13 residues. V was cut by 4 bases and J by 6 bases, with 13 bases left in between. In germline, CDR1 is SGHRS, CDR2 YFSETQ. As DNA, the CDR3 is TGCGCCAGCAGCCTCCAGACAGAAAATGGCTACACCTTC. Translated, it gives CASSLQTENGYTF.

The chain links TRBV4-3 to TRBJ2-5; perhaps TRBD1 as D (6 bases). The germline V gene encodes CDR1 LGHNA and CDR2 YSLEER. CDR3 length: 21 amino acids. V lost 0 bases, J lost 3 bases, and 29 bases lay in between. The CDR3 protein is CASSQEKISPRGWAPEETQYF. The CDR3 DNA follows: TGCGCCAGCAGCCAAGAAAAAATCTCTCCGAGGGGGTGGGCACCAGAAGAGACCCAGTACTTC.

The chain has TRBV4-1 and TRBJ2-4, with unresolved D. Trimming left V 0 bases short and J 0 bases short, with 12 bases between. The CDR3 has 17 amino acids. Germline V gives CDR1 MGHRA, CDR2 YSYEKL. The CDR3 DNA follows: TGCGCCAGCAGCCAAGATAGGCCGACACTAGCCAAAAACATTCAGTACTTC. Protein: CASSQDRPTLAKNIQYF.

The V and J genes are TRBV5-1 and TRBJ1-1; D is undetermined. Trimming removed 4 bases from V and 0 bases from J, with 10 bases in between. Germline V gene sequence: CDR1 SGHRS, CDR2 YFSETQ. The CDR3 runs 14 residues. As DNA, the CDR3 is TGCGCCAGCAGCCTTCTCTCCATGAACACTGAAGCTTTCTTT. Protein sequence: CASSLLSMNTEAFF. Complete variable domain (other parts from reference TRBV5-1 and TRBJ1-1): KAGVTQTPRYLIKTRGQQVTLSCSPISGHRSVSWYQQTPGQGLQFLFEYFSETQRNKGNFPGRFSGRQFSNSRSEMNVSTLELGDSALYLCASSLLSMNTEAFFGQGTRLTVV.

The gene calls are TRBV6-5 and TRBJ2-1, with a weak D call TRBD2 (6 bases). CDR3 length: 14 residues. Germline V gene sequence: CDR1 MNHEY, CDR2 SVGAGI. The V and J ends lost 7 bases and 4 bases respectively, with 14 bases between them. The CDR3 region has the DNA TGTGCCAGCACCTCCGGGACTTCTTACAATGAGCAGTTCTTC. Translated: CASTSGTSYNEQFF.

This sequence joins TRBV6-1 and TRBJ1-5; D is unresolved. In germline, CDR1 is MNHNS, CDR2 SASEGT. V shed 2 bases and J shed 0 bases, with 5 bases lying between them. The CDR3 extends over 14 amino acids. The CDR3 DNA follows: TGTGCCAGCAGTGAACAAACTAGCAATCAGCCCCAGCATTTT. This sequence encodes CASSEQTSNQPQHF.

The chain is built from TRBV11-2 and TRBJ2-2; D possibly matches TRBD1 or TRBD2 (5 bases each). CDR3 length equals 18 residues. Germline V gene sequence: CDR1 SGHAT, CDR2 FQNNGV. V lost 3 bases, J lost 2 bases, and 19 bases lay in between. The CDR3 region has the DNA TGTGCCAGCAGCTTGGCAAATTCGGGACGAATCAACACCGGGGAGCTGTTTTTT. This translates into CASSLANSGRINTGELFF.

The chain carries TRBV4-1 and TRBJ2-3; 9 nucleotides align to TRBD2. The germline V gene has CDR1 MGHRA and CDR2 YSYEKL. The V gene end was trimmed by 6 bases and the J gene end by 4 bases; junction bases not matched to a gene: 8. The CDR3 length is 15 residues. The CDR3, as DNA: TGCGCCAGCAGACTCGAAAGCGGGAGGCCAGATACGCAGTATTTT. It yields the protein CASRLESGRPDTQYF.

This chain joins TRBV5-6 and TRBJ1-2; D is uncertain. The CDR3 consists of 16 residues. V dropped 0 bases and J dropped 8 bases, with 20 bases sitting between them. From germline, CDR1 is SGHDT and CDR2 YYEEEE. DNA for the CDR3: TGTGCCAGCAGCTTGGTAGTGGTAGGGCAGCTTGGCGGCTACACCTTC. This gives the protein CASSLVVVGQLGGYTF.

V and J are TRBV7-6 and TRBJ2-7; 8 bases fit TRBD1. The CDR3 is 16 residues long. The germline V gene encodes CDR1 SGHVS and CDR2 FNYEAQ. The J segment lost 2 bases and the V segment lost 1 base, leaving 7 bases of the junction unmatched. CDR3 region: CASSLGAGGIAYEQYF. DNA for the CDR3: TGTGCCAGCAGCTTAGGCGCAGGGGGCATCGCCTACGAGCAGTACTTC.

The chain has TRBV5-6 and TRBJ1-1, with TRBD1 matching over 8 bases. The CDR3 spans 15 residues. Losses at the gene ends were 3 bases for V and 8 bases for J; bases not matched to a gene: 12. Germline CDR1 is SGHDT and CDR2 is YYEEEE. CDR3 amino acids: CASSSHPEQGAEAFF. The CDR3, as DNA: TGTGCCAGCAGCTCCCATCCGGAGCAGGGGGCGGAAGCTTTCTTT. The full variable domain, with the rest looked up from reference TRBV5-6 and TRBJ1-1, is DAGVTQSPTHLIKTRGQQVTLRCSPKSGHDTVSWYQQALGQGPQFIFQYYEEEERQRGNFPDRFSGHQFPNYSSELNVNALLLGDSALYLCASSSHPEQGAEAFFGQGTRLTVV.

This clone has a single count. Other DNA sequences in the same sample also yield this CDR3. This chain connects TRBV5-1 to TRBJ1-1; 8 bases map to TRBD1. Trimming at V came to 3 bases and at J to 5 bases, leaving 6 bases not matched to a gene. The V gene's germline CDR1 is SGHRS and CDR2 YFSETQ. The CDR3 sequence is 14 residues long. CDR3 in DNA: TGCGCCAGCAGCTCAGGAACAGGGGGAACTGAAGCTTTCTTT. It is translated as CASSSGTGGTEAFF.

Notes on this clone: A junction end diverges from the germline sequence, so it may reflect a read error. The V and J genes are TRBV11-2 and TRBJ2-5; possibly TRBD1 for D (6 bases). Germline CDR1 SGHAT, CDR2 FQNNGV. This CDR3 region has 17 residues. The DNA for the CDR3 is TGCGCCAGCAGCCAATTAGCCCAGGGGACGGGTTTGGAGACCCAGTACTTC. The encoded protein is CASSQLAQGTGLETQYF. Filled out from reference TRBV11-2 and TRBJ2-5, the complete variable domain reads EAGVAQSPRYKIIEKRQSVAFWCNPISGHATLYWYQQILGQGPKLLIQFQNNGVVDDSQLPKDRFSAERLKGVDSTLKIQPAKLEDSAVYLCASSQLAQGTGLETQYFGPGTRLLVL.

With respect to this clone: A much larger clone is a single base away; this may be a read error. The J gene is TRBJ2-1, the V gene TRBV7-9; 7 bases fit TRBD2. Losses at the gene ends were 5 bases for V and 9 bases for J; bases not matched to a gene: 16. The CDR3 is 16 amino acids. Looked up from germline, CDR1 is SEHNR and CDR2 is FQNEAQ (reference sequence). The CDR3 DNA reads TGTGCCAGCAGCGGGATAAGGGACTATGTGTCTCGTGAGCAGTTCTTC. Its protein is CASSGIRDYVSREQFF.